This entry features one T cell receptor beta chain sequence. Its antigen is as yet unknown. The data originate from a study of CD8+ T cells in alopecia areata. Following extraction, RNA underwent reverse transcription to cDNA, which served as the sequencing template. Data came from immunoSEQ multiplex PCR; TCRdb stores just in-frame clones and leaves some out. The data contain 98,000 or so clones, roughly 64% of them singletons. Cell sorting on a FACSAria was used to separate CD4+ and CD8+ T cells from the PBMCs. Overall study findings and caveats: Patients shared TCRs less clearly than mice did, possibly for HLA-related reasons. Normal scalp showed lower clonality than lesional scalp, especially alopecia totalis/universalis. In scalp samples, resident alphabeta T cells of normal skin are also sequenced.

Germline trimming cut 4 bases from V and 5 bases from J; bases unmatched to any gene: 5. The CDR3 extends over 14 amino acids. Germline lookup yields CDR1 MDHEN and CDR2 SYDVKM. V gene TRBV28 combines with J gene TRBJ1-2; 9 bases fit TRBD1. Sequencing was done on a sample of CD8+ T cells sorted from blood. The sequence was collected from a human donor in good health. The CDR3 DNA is TGTGCCAGCAGTTGGGACAGGGCAATGTATGGCTACACCTTC. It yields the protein CASSWDRAMYGYTF.